Presented here are 17 T cell receptor beta chains from one specimen sequenced in a study of blood T cell repertoires in COVID-19. Here immunoSEQ multiplex PCR was the method, and the copy in TCRdb shows in-frame clones only, minus some. The sample shows about 26,000 clones, about 84% of them seen only once. The material sequenced was peripheral blood. The origin of the receptors is a man aged 50 to 59 with active or convalescent COVID-19.

This clone has just one count. This sequence joins TRBV7-6 and TRBJ1-6; D call uncertain. CDR3 length equals 15 residues. V lost 8 bases, J lost 6 bases, and 17 bases lay in between. Germline V lookup: CDR1 SGHVS, CDR2 FNYEAQ. The CDR3: CASAIRGSGNSPLHF. The CDR3 coding sequence is TGTGCCAGCGCCATTCGGGGTTCTGGTAATTCACCCCTCCACTTT.

The chain couples TRBV29-1 to TRBJ1-1; maybe TRBD1 (5 bases). Looked up from germline, CDR1 is SQVTM and CDR2 is ANQGSEA. This CDR3 is 13 amino acids long. V was pared by 3 bases and J by 4 bases, with 12 bases between. This CDR3 reads CSVDPGWSTEAFF. The CDR3 region has the DNA TGCAGCGTTGACCCAGGGTGGTCCACTGAAGCTTTCTTT.

This sequence joins TRBV19 and TRBJ2-7, with 10 bases identical to TRBD1. Losses at the gene ends were 10 bases for V and 7 bases for J; bases not matched to a gene: 10. Germline V gives CDR1 LNHDA, CDR2 SQIVND (reference sequence). The CDR3 has 13 amino acids. The DNA of the CDR3 is TGTGCCACCCGGACAGGGGGGCTGGAGGAGCAGTACTTC. Translation gives CATRTGGLEEQYF.

The V call is TRBV7-3, the J call TRBJ2-3, with 8 bases fitting TRBD1. V trimming: 2 bases; J trimming: 0 bases; junction bases outside the gene matches: 1. This CDR3 has 15 amino acids. The germline CDR1 and CDR2 sequences are SGHTA and FQGTGA. CDR3 amino acids: CASSLDRGSTDTQYF. DNA for the CDR3: TGTGCCAGCAGCTTAGACAGGGGCAGCACAGATACGCAGTATTTT.

This chain joins TRBV27 and TRBJ2-1; 7 positions match TRBD2. CDR3 size: 17 residues. CDR1 and CDR2 (germline): MNHEY, SMNVEV (reference sequence). Trimming removed 5 bases from V and 7 bases from J; junction bases left unmatched: 17. The CDR3: CASSNGRLRGVLNEQFF. CDR3 DNA: TGTGCCAGCAGTAACGGGAGGCTCCGAGGGGTATTGAATGAGCAGTTCTTC.

The chain recombines TRBV27 with TRBJ2-7, with 12 bases identical to TRBD1. There are 15 residues in the CDR3. Germline V gives CDR1 MNHEY, CDR2 SMNVEV (reference sequence). The junction had 8 bases not matched to a gene; V was cut back by 5 bases and J by 6 bases. CDR3 sequence (DNA): TGTGCCAGCAGTCCCCTCTGGGACAGGGGGCGCGAGCAGTACTTC. Encoded protein: CASSPLWDRGREQYF.

The chain employs TRBV7-2 and TRBJ1-6; 9 bases are shared with TRBD1. V lost 4 bases, J lost 5 bases, and 3 bases stayed unmatched. This CDR3 is built from 15 residues. The germline V gene has CDR1 SGHTA and CDR2 FQGNSA. As DNA, the CDR3 is TGTGCCAGCAGCTCCGGGACAGGGCATAATTCACCCCTCCACTTT. Amino acid sequence: CASSSGTGHNSPLHF.

The chain is built from TRBV2 and TRBJ1-1; D is uncertain. The CDR3 has 12 residues. Germline-derived CDR1 and CDR2 are SNHLY and FYNNEI. V was trimmed by 6 bases and J by 7 bases, leaving 12 bases between them. CDR3 protein: CASSLAMFEAFF. The DNA of the CDR3 is TGTGCCAGCAGCTTAGCTATGTTTGAAGCTTTCTTT.

In nucleotides, the CDR3 is TGTGCCAGCAGCGTAGAATCAGGAGGACTCTCTGGAAACACCATATATTTT. It translates to CASSVESGGLSGNTIYF. The rearrangement uses TRBV9 and TRBJ1-3; D uncertain. Looked up from germline, CDR1 is SGDLS and CDR2 is YYNGEE. V gave up 0 bases and J gave up 0 bases, with 13 bases separating them. This CDR3 comprises 17 residues.

This chain links TRBV7-9 with TRBJ1-4; 8 bases agree with TRBD1. This CDR3 is 17 amino acids long. Germline V gene lookup returns CDR1 SEHNR and CDR2 FQNEAQ (reference sequence). Trimming at V came to 4 bases and at J to 7 bases, leaving 14 bases not matched to a gene. Here the CDR3 reads CASSSTPGQGRREKLFF. The DNA for the CDR3 is TGTGCCAGCAGCTCAACTCCCGGACAGGGTCGTCGTGAAAAACTGTTTTTT.

This clone was picked up one time. The chain combines TRBV4-1 with TRBJ1-5, with 7 bases fitting TRBD1. The trim removed 0 bases at V and 7 bases at J, leaving 9 bases unmatched. This CDR3 has 16 residues. CDR1 MGHRA and CDR2 YSYEKL come from the germline V gene. The DNA of the CDR3 is TGCGCCAGCAGCCAAGAGACAGGGCAGGGAAGACAGCCCCAGCATTTT. Translating it yields CASSQETGQGRQPQHF.

This sequence joins TRBV4-2 and TRBJ2-3; D is unclear. Per the germline V gene, CDR1 is LGHNA and CDR2 is YNFKEQ. V was pared by 0 bases and J by 12 bases, with 16 bases between. The CDR3 spans 14 residues. The CDR3: CASSQDPDTSTQYF. DNA of the CDR3: TGTGCCAGCAGCCAAGATCCCGATACCAGTACCCAGTATTTT.

This sequence joins TRBV10-3 and TRBJ2-2, with 7 bases aligning to TRBD1. The V gene's germline CDR1 is ENHRY and CDR2 SYGVKD. The CDR3 is made up of 11 amino acids. The V segment lost 8 bases and the J segment 6 bases; nucleotides outside the gene matches: 0. The CDR3 nucleotides read TGTGCCATCCAGGGGGCCGGGGAGCTGTTTTTT. Protein sequence: CAIQGAGELFF.

The rearrangement links TRBV5-1 to TRBJ1-2; perhaps TRBD1 as D (5 bases). The CDR3 covers 14 residues. V shed 1 base and J shed 4 bases, with 11 bases lying between them. Germline assignment: CDR1 SGHRS and CDR2 YFSETQ. The CDR3 loop reads CASSLSQGVYGYTF. CDR3 nucleotide sequence: TGCGCCAGCAGCTTGTCCCAGGGCGTCTATGGCTACACCTTC.

This clone was detected only a few times. This rearrangement joins TRBV2 to TRBJ2-7; D is unclear. CDR1 and CDR2 (germline): SNHLY, FYNNEI. Trimming removed 4 bases from V and 3 bases from J, with 4 bases in between. This CDR3 is built from 11 residues. CDR3: CASSGDYEQYF. The CDR3 DNA follows: TGTGCCAGCAGTGGCGACTACGAGCAGTACTTC. Combining the CDR3 with reference TRBV2 and TRBJ2-7 gives the whole variable domain EPEVTQTPSHQVTQMGQEVILRCVPISNHLYFYWYRQILGQKVEFLVSFYNNEISEKSEIFDDQFSVERPDGSNFTLKIRSTKLEDSAMYFCASSGDYEQYFGPGTRLTVT.

The chain has TRBV6-1 and TRBJ2-2, with D possibly TRBD1 on 6 matching bases. V gave up 1 base and J gave up 7 bases, with 10 bases separating them. The CDR3 contains 14 residues. CDR1 and CDR2 from the germline V gene are MNHNS and SASEGT. In DNA, the CDR3 is TGTGCCAGCAGTGAAGTGAGGGGGAACGGGGAGCTGTTTTTT. It specifies CASSEVRGNGELFF.

The rearrangement uses TRBV5-6 and TRBJ2-7; a possible D gene is TRBD1 (5 bases). V dropped 4 bases and J dropped 0 bases, with 20 bases sitting between them. This CDR3 comprises 17 residues. Germline V gene lookup returns CDR1 SGHDT and CDR2 YYEEEE. CDR3 sequence reads: CASSLIRWQGGSYEQYF. The CDR3 region has the DNA TGTGCCAGCAGCCTGATCCGGTGGCAGGGTGGCTCCTACGAGCAGTACTTC.